Presented here are 12 T cell receptor beta chains from one specimen sequenced in a study of tumor and adjacent non-tumor tissue in lung cancer (dated by TCRdb to the late 2010s). RNA was isolated from bulk, unsorted tissue, and RNA quality was assessed with a NanoDrop ND-1000 and an Agilent 2100. Libraries were constructed by multiplex PCR. TCRdb records Illumina HiSeq 2500 as the sequencer. TCRbeta libraries were constructed through three rounds of nested PCR with primers (Table S4) according to protocols modified from ARM-PCR. The raw public data were reprocessed by TCRdb itself: fastp quality trimming at Q25, MiXCR clonotype calling, in-frame beta chains only. Under each unique CDR3 protein, matching rows form one entry showing the most common genes and DNA. This sample lists 120,000 or so distinct CDR3 sequences; approximately 87% were detected once. The ten most abundant clones make up 20% to 25% of the sample.

Sequencing was done on a sample of lung tumor tissue. These receptors all stem from a man between 65 and 85 years old with non-small cell lung cancer.

Worth noting for this clonotype: The CDR3 does not end in the conserved phenylalanine or tryptophan, so this is likely a read error. V usage is TRBV10-3 and J usage is TRBJ2-2; D is ambiguous. Germline CDR1 reads ENHRY; CDR2 reads SYGVKD. V lost 0 bases, J lost 10 bases, and 15 bases lay in between. The CDR3 is 15 amino acids. The CDR3 DNA reads as TGTGCCATCAGTGAGTCAGTATCGAACACCATGGAGCTGTTTTAT. Its protein is CAISESVSNTMELFY.

About this clonotype: As the CDR3 is not closed by the conserved phenylalanine or tryptophan, this likely results from a read error. The V and J genes are TRBV4-1 and TRBJ2-1, with TRBD2 matching 15 bases. The CDR3 has 15 residues. CDR1 is MGHRA and CDR2 is YSYEKL in the germline V gene. The CDR3 loop reads CASRWTSGGANEQFI. In DNA, the CDR3 is TGTGCCAGCAGATGGACTAGCGGGGGGGCAAATGAGCAGTTCATC.

As concerns this clonotype: At one boundary the junction diverges from the germline segment, which might be a read error. V gene TRBV11-1 combines with J gene TRBJ1-2; D remains ambiguous. CDR1 and CDR2 from the germline V gene are SGHAT and FQDESV (reference sequence). The CDR3 is 12 amino acids. DNA of the CDR3: TGTGCCAGCAGATTATATAGATATGGCTACACTTTC. This encodes CASRLYRYGYTF.

Remarks on this clonotype: This CDR3 fails to terminate in the conserved phenylalanine or tryptophan, so it likely reflects a read error. The chain has TRBV6-5 and TRBJ2-1, with 8 bases matching TRBD2. The CDR3 covers 16 residues. Germline lookup yields CDR1 MNHEY and CDR2 SVGAGI. The CDR3 coding sequence is TGTGCCAACAGTTACGGCGGGACTAGGGGATACAATGAGCAGTTCTCC. This sequence encodes CANSYGGTRGYNEQFS.

J is TRBJ2-7 and V is TRBV3-2; TRBD2 is taken as the D call from the table, unchecked against the DNA. TRBV3-2 is an annotated pseudogene. The CDR3 has 17 residues. CDR3 DNA: TGTGCCAGCAGCCCCCGGGTCTGGCAGGGGAGCTCCTACGAGCAGTACTTC. It translates to CASSPRVWQGSSYEQYF.

The CDR3 DNA reads as TGTGCCAGCAGTTTATGTGGGTTCGGATCCTACGAGCAGTACTTC. Protein product: CASSLCGFGSYEQYF. The chain carries TRBV28 and TRBJ2-7; D remains ambiguous. The CDR3 is 15 residues long. V was cut by 0 bases and J by 1 base, with 10 bases left in between. Germline V gene lookup returns CDR1 MDHEN and CDR2 SYDVKM.

Of note for this clonotype: The junction and the germline gene differ at one end; a read error may be behind it. The J gene is TRBJ1-1, the V gene TRBV4-1; D is possibly TRBD1 (5 bases). This CDR3 is 15 amino acids long. CDR1 is MGHRA and CDR2 is YSYEKL in the germline V gene. The CDR3 DNA follows: TGCGCCATCAGCCTCTGGGGACTGGCGAGCACTGAAGCTCTCTTT. Translation gives CAISLWGLASTEALF.

V and J are TRBV29-1 and TRBJ2-3; 9 positions agree with TRBD1. CDR1 is SQVTM and CDR2 is ANQGSEA in the germline V gene. The CDR3 loop spans 17 amino acids. In DNA form, the CDR3 reads TGCAACTTGCTTCCATATGTGACAGGGGGGGACACAGATACGCAGTATTTT. Translated, it gives CNLLPYVTGGDTDTQYF.

A remark on this clonotype: Its ends do not fully match the called genes, so a read error is possible. The chain links TRBV14 to TRBJ2-1, with D possibly TRBD1 on 6 matching bases. The CDR3 runs 14 residues. Germline V gene sequence: CDR1 SGHDN, CDR2 FVKESK. The CDR3 DNA sequence: TGTGCCAACAGCATACAGGGCCCTTACGATGAGCAGTTCTTC. Its protein product is CANSIQGPYDEQFF.

Of note for this clonotype: Since no conserved phenylalanine or tryptophan closes the CDR3, a read error is the likely cause. The DNA is left out, because the CDR3 cannot be placed on it with certainty; the CDR3 is given as TCRdb lists it. The chain uses TRBV14 and TRBJ2-5; no check of the table's D call, TRBD1, against the DNA was made. The CDR3 is 11 amino acids in total, end residues counted. Germline V CDR1 and CDR2: SGHDN, FVKESK. CDR3 amino acids: CASCQAGAQYL.

The chain employs TRBV5-6 and TRBJ2-5; no definite D call. The CDR3 runs to 16 residues. The V end was cut by 5 bases, the J end by 4 bases, with 21 bases between. In germline, CDR1 is SGHDT, CDR2 YYEEEE. The CDR3 bases are TGTGCCAGCAGGCCTGAGGATAGGGCTTTCGGAGAGACCCAGTACTTC. Protein: CASRPEDRAFGETQYF.

The chain joins TRBV29-1 to TRBJ2-4, with D unclear. Per germline, CDR1 SQVTM and CDR2 ANQGSEA. The CDR3 sequence is 14 residues long. Trimming removed 7 bases at V and 3 bases at J, with 16 bases between. Here the CDR3 reads CSGTRGRGKNIQYF. The CDR3 DNA sequence: TGCAGCGGGACGCGTGGACGAGGCAAAAACATTCAGTACTTC.